This TCR beta chain was sequenced during a study of T cell responses to AZD1222 COVID-19 vaccine. Clones were read by immunoSEQ multiplex PCR, and TCRdb kept only the in-frame ones, dropping some. The sample holds 250,000 or so clones; more than 80% are singletons and the top ten take 0.55%. The CDR3 loop spans 13 amino acids. CDR1 is LNHDA, CDR2 SQIVND, per germline (reference sequence). V gave up 2 bases and J gave up 6 bases, with 8 bases separating them. Study findings and constraints: Researchers took repertoire samples only after the peak T cell response had come. Clonal diversity may have been underestimated, and the donors were mostly white British, with more females than males. It was only 6 or 7 AZD1222 recipients who were seropositive at baseline.

Comments on this clone: Its antigen is unknown.

The sequences come from peripheral blood, collected on day 0 of AZD1222 vaccination. The sequence derives from an adult in good health. V usage is TRBV19 and J usage is TRBJ1-5; the D is unclear. CDR3 protein: CASSISWGQPQHF. Written as DNA, the CDR3 is TGTGCCAGTAGTATATCTTGGGGTCAGCCCCAGCATTTT.